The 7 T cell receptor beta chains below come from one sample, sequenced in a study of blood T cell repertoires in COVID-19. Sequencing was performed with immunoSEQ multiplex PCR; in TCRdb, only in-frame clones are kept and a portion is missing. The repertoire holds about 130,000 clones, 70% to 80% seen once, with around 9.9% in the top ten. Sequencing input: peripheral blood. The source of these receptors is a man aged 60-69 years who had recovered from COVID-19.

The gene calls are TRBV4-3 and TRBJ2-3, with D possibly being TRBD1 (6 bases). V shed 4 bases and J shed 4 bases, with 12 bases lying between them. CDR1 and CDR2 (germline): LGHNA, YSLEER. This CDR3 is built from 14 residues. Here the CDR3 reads CASSPTGSSDTQYF. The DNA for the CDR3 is TGCGCCAGCAGCCCCACAGGGAGTTCAGATACGCAGTATTTT.

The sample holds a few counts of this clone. This CDR3 reads CASKREKNEQFF. The CDR3 DNA reads as TGTGCCAGTAAGCGGGAGAAGAATGAGCAGTTCTTC. This chain connects TRBV2 to TRBJ2-1, with 8 bases aligning to TRBD2. CDR1 SNHLY and CDR2 FYNNEI come from the germline V gene. Losses at the gene ends were 9 bases for V and 7 bases for J; bases not matched to a gene: 5. The CDR3 contains 12 residues.

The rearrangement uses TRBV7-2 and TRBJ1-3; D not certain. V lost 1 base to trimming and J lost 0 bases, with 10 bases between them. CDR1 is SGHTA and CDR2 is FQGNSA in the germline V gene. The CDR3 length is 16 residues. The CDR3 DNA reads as TGTGCCAGCAGCTTAGGCCAGTATGGCTCTGGAAACACCATATATTTT. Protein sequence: CASSLGQYGSGNTIYF. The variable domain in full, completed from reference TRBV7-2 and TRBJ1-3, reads GAGVSQSPSNKVTEKGKDVELRCDPISGHTALYWYRQSLGQGLEFLIYFQGNSAPDKSGLPSDRFSAERTGGSVSTLTIQRTQQEDSAVYLCASSLGQYGSGNTIYFGEGSWLTVV.

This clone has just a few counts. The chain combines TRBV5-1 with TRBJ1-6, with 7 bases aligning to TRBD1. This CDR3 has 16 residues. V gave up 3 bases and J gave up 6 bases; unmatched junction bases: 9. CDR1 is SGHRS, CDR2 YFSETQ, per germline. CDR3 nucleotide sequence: TGCGCCAGCAGCTATGCAGGGGGTTTCGTTAATTCACCCCTCCACTTT. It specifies CASSYAGGFVNSPLHF. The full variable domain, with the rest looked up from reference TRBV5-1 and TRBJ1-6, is KAGVTQTPRYLIKTRGQQVTLSCSPISGHRSVSWYQQTPGQGLQFLFEYFSETQRNKGNFPGRFSGRQFSNSRSEMNVSTLELGDSALYLCASSYAGGFVNSPLHFGNGTRLTVT.

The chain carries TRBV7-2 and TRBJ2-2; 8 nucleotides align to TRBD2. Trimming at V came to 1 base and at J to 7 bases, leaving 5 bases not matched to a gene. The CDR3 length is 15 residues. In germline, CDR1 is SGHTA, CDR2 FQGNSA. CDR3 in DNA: TGTGCCAGCAGCTTAGAAGCGGGAGTGGGCGGGGAGCTGTTTTTT. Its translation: CASSLEAGVGGELFF.

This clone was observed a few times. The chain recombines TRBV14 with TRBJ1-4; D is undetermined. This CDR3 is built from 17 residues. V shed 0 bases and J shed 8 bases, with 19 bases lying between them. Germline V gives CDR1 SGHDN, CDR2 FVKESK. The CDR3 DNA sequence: TGTGCCAGCAGCCAAGACCGACGGGGTGTGGCGAAGGAAAAACTGTTTTTT. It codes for CASSQDRRGVAKEKLFF.

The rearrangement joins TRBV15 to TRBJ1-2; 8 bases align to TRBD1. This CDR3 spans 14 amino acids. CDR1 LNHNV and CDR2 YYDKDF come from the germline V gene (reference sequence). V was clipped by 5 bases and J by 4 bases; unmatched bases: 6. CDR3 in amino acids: CATSYGQGGYGYTF. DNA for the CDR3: TGTGCCACCAGCTACGGACAGGGCGGCTATGGCTACACCTTC.